The sequence of this TCR beta chain was determined in a study of blood T cells in healthy people across ages. This clonotype turned up a few times. PCR was performed a second time for about 6 to 11 cycles using a sample-barcoded 5' primer and a J-beta primer mix. MiXCR, applied by TCRdb to the 5' RACE reads, yields one record per CDR3 protein. The repertoire consists of approximately 780,000 distinct CDR3 sequences, with more than 25% occurring once and the leading ten covering about 3%. Trimming removed 6 bases at V and 5 bases at J, with 14 bases between. The CDR3 is 13 residues long. CDR1 is SEHNR, CDR2 FQNEAQ, per germline (reference sequence). Another study also made use of these data, one on T cells of mothers and their children. From that study: The analysis detected no persistent microchimeric T cell clones.

The material sequenced was blood. This clonotype originated in a boy between 10 and 17 years old in good health. The V gene is TRBV7-9, the J gene TRBJ2-7; TRBD2 is a possible D gene (7 bases). CDR3 bases: TGTGCCAGCAGTCGTGGGGGGGGCGACGAGCAGTACTTC. Translation gives CASSRGGGDEQYF.